The 7 T cell receptor beta chains below all came from one sample that was sequenced in a study of blood T cells in healthy people across ages. With a J-beta primer mix and a sample-barcoded 5' primer, a second PCR ran about 7 to 12 cycles. TCRdb recomputed calls from the 5' RACE reads with MiXCR, one row per CDR3 protein. Altogether 1.5 million to 2 million distinct CDR3 sequences are present, 30% to 35% being singletons, with the ten largest covering over 9%. Specimen: blood. The source of these receptors is a young woman in good health.

This chain links TRBV6-1 with TRBJ2-5; D is possibly TRBD2 (5 bases). The last part of the DNA fits TRBJ2-7 better; the J call may be wrong. From germline, CDR1 is MNHNS and CDR2 SASEGT. The CDR3 is made up of 12 amino acids. CDR3 sequence reads: CASSEMRDEQYF. The CDR3 DNA reads TGTGCCAGCAGTGAAATGAGGGACGAGCAGTACTTC.

This clonotype was observed a few times. A junction end diverges from the germline sequence, so it may reflect a read error. The gene calls are TRBV12-3 or TRBV12-4 and TRBJ1-5, with no clear D. This CDR3 spans 13 amino acids. The CDR3 DNA follows: TGTGCCAGCAGTGTACCTAGCAATCGGCCCCAGCATTTT. Translated, it gives CASSVPSNRPQHF.

The chain couples TRBV27 to TRBJ2-7, with a possible D match to TRBD1 (5 bases). The CDR3 sequence is 14 residues long. V was cut by 6 bases and J by 1 base, with 13 bases left in between. Germline lookup yields CDR1 MNHEY and CDR2 SMNVEV (reference sequence). The CDR3 protein is CASRTAADSYEQYF. The CDR3, as DNA: TGTGCCAGCAGGACAGCAGCAGATTCCTACGAGCAGTACTTC.

There are a few counts of this clonotype. This sequence joins TRBV20-1 and TRBJ1-2, with TRBD1 matching 9 bases. This CDR3 contains 18 residues. Germline V gives CDR1 DFQATT, CDR2 SNEGSKA (reference sequence). Losses at the gene ends were 5 bases for V and 0 bases for J; bases not matched to a gene: 16. The CDR3 DNA reads TGCAGTGCTGGAGTCGGCCGACAGGGGGTGTTGTCTAACTATGGCTACACCTTC. Amino acids: CSAGVGRQGVLSNYGYTF.

This chain uses TRBV27 with TRBJ2-3, with D maybe TRBD2 (5 bases). Trimming removed 5 bases from V and 3 bases from J, with 12 bases in between. From germline, CDR1 is MNHEY and CDR2 SMNVEV (reference sequence). CDR3 length: 14 amino acids. The CDR3 spells CASSKTRLTDTQYF. As DNA, the CDR3 is TGTGCCAGCAGTAAAACTAGGCTGACAGATACGCAGTATTTT.

V is TRBV20-1 and J is TRBJ2-5, with D possibly matching TRBD1 (7 bases). Germline CDR1 DFQATT, CDR2 SNEGSKA (reference sequence). This CDR3 region has 15 residues. V lost 1 base and J lost 1, with 13 bases in between. The CDR3: CSARGRGRVQETQYF. The CDR3 nucleotides read TGCAGTGCTAGAGGGAGGGGGCGGGTCCAAGAGACCCAGTACTTC.

This chain connects TRBV15 to TRBJ2-2; D is ambiguous. Trimming stripped 2 bases from V and 8 bases from J, with 9 bases between. The germline CDR1 and CDR2 sequences are LNHNV and YYDKDF (reference sequence). CDR3 length: 13 amino acids. Here the CDR3 reads CATSRTFTGELFF. Here the CDR3 DNA reads TGTGCCACCAGCAGAACATTCACAGGGGAGCTGTTTTTT.